The clone carrying this TCR beta chain was detected a few times. Its antigen is unknown. In germline, CDR1 is SEHNR, CDR2 FQNEAQ (reference sequence). Trimming cost V 7 bases and J 4 bases, with 10 bases left between them. The CDR3 length is 12 residues. TCRdb independently ran MiXCR on the RT-PCR reads; one entry per CDR3 protein. Of about 190,000 distinct CDR3 sequences detected, approximately 14% appear once; the ten largest clones hold about 28%. This specimen belongs to a study of response to subunit inactivated influenza vaccine. Study findings and constraints: Authors suggested each seasonal influenza vaccination recruits few new T cells.

This material consisted of CD8+ T cells sorted from PBMCs, taken roughly 5 days after vaccination. The chain combines TRBV7-9 with TRBJ2-5, with D uncertain. The receptor was derived from a man aged 50-60 years who received an inactivated influenza vaccine. Here the CDR3 DNA reads TGTGCCAGCAACATCGGTCGAGAGACCCAGTACTTC. Translation: CASNIGRETQYF.